Below are 5 T cell receptor beta chains sequenced from a single sample in a study of cytomegalovirus exposure and HLA in healthy donors. The primer mix had 60 Vbeta and 13 Jbeta primers. The method was immunoSEQ multiplex PCR; TCRdb's version includes in-frame clones alone and lacks a portion of them. The data show roughly 72,000 clones, with around 70% seen just once and roughly 11% held by the top ten. The sample was PBMCs. The receptors were sampled from a human donor in good health.

The rearrangement links TRBV15 to TRBJ1-5, with TRBD1 matching over 8 bases. V shed 11 bases and J 0 bases; nucleotides not matched to a gene: 15. The germline gives CDR1 LNHNV, CDR2 YYDKDF (reference sequence). This CDR3 region has 17 residues. The CDR3 region has the DNA TGTGCCCCCCGACAGGGGCAATTCTCATATAGCAATCAGCCCCAGCATTTT. This gives the protein CAPRQGQFSYSNQPQHF.

This chain links TRBV10-3 with TRBJ2-3, with D uncertain. The V gene lost 1 base and the J gene lost 6 bases, with 8 bases spanning the gap. The CDR3 runs to 13 residues. Germline CDR1 ENHRY, CDR2 SYGVKD. The CDR3 DNA is TGTGCCATCAGTGAGTTGGAGAGCGATACGCAGTATTTT. This translates into CAISELESDTQYF.

V and J are TRBV10-3 and TRBJ1-1; D gene ambiguous. The CDR3 is made up of 14 amino acids. CDR1 is ENHRY and CDR2 is SYGVKD in the germline V gene. Trimming removed 0 bases at V and 4 bases at J, with 9 bases between. CDR3 sequence (DNA): TGTGCCATCAGTGAGTCTGTCCAGTTCACTGAAGCTTTCTTT. Its protein product is CAISESVQFTEAFF.

The chain couples TRBV7-6 to TRBJ2-5; D is unclear. This CDR3 contains 15 residues. V was pared by 5 bases and J by 3 bases, with 16 bases between. The germline V gene encodes CDR1 SGHVS and CDR2 FNYEAQ. The CDR3 DNA follows: TGTGCCAGCAGCCGAAGATTAGAAACCGAAGAGACCCAGTACTTC. This encodes CASSRRLETEETQYF.

This clone turned up a few times. The chain carries TRBV11-2 and TRBJ1-1; 7 bases match TRBD1. The CDR3 spans 14 residues. Germline V CDR1 and CDR2: SGHAT, FQNNGV. With 8 bases clipped from V and 0 bases from J, the junction kept 6 bases outside the gene matches. The CDR3 nucleotides are TGTGCCAGCCTAGCCGGGACAGTGAACACTGAAGCTTTCTTT. Translating it yields CASLAGTVNTEAFF.